The 19 T cell receptor beta chains below were found in one sample sequenced in a study of high-grade serous ovarian cancer treatment subgroups. The tumor samples were collected prior to definitive surgery or chemotherapy. Using immunoSEQ multiplex PCR, the repertoire was profiled, and TCRdb retains in-frame clones only, with some absent. Of approximately 4,100 clones listed, 55% to 85% were seen once; the top ten hold 12%. The sequenced sample consisted of tumor tissue. These receptors were collected from a human donor with high-grade serous ovarian cancer.

The rearrangement uses TRBV14 and TRBJ1-1, with D perhaps matching TRBD1 (6 bases). The CDR3 covers 15 residues. V was clipped by 4 bases and J by 0 bases, with 12 bases between them. Germline loops: CDR1 SGHDN, CDR2 FVKESK. CDR3 in amino acids: CASSPAGALNTEAFF. The CDR3 nucleotides read TGTGCCAGCAGCCCCGCGGGGGCATTGAACACTGAAGCTTTCTTT.

The V and J genes are TRBV4-1 and TRBJ2-7; 10 bases are shared with TRBD1. There are 16 residues in the CDR3. V trimming: 0 bases; J trimming: 2 bases; junction bases outside the gene matches: 4. Germline CDR1 reads MGHRA; CDR2 reads YSYEKL. The CDR3 DNA reads TGCGCCAGCAGCCAAGAGGGACAGGGGCCTCCCTACGAGCAGTACTTC. This gives the protein CASSQEGQGPPYEQYF.

The gene calls are TRBV5-6 and TRBJ2-3, with D hard to call. Germline CDR1 and CDR2: SGHDT and YYEEEE. This CDR3 spans 17 amino acids. Trimming left V 4 bases short and J 0 bases short, with 18 bases between. The CDR3 region has the DNA TGTGCCAGCAGCCGGCCCGGCTTCTCGAGAAGCACAGATACGCAGTATTTT. Its protein product is CASSRPGFSRSTDTQYF. The full variable domain, completed using reference TRBV5-6 and TRBJ2-3, is DAGVTQSPTHLIKTRGQQVTLRCSPKSGHDTVSWYQQALGQGPQFIFQYYEEEERQRGNFPDRFSGHQFPNYSSELNVNALLLGDSALYLCASSRPGFSRSTDTQYFGPGTRLTVL.

The chain recombines TRBV7-2 with TRBJ2-7; 8 bases align to TRBD1. This CDR3 spans 13 amino acids. Germline CDR1 and CDR2: SGHTA and FQGNSA. The V gene end was trimmed by 5 bases and the J gene end by 4 bases; junction bases not matched to a gene: 4. The CDR3 spells CASSRDRFYEQYF. CDR3 nucleotide sequence: TGTGCCAGCAGCCGGGACAGGTTTTACGAGCAGTACTTC.

The chain carries TRBV4-1 and TRBJ2-1; TRBD1 is a possible D gene (7 bases). Germline loops: CDR1 MGHRA, CDR2 YSYEKL. The CDR3 has 16 residues. With 2 bases removed from V and 7 bases from J, the gap between germline ends came to 18 bases. The CDR3 DNA is TGCGCCAGCAGCCAATCGCAGGGCAGGGGGGTAAATGAGCAGTTCTTC. This gives the protein CASSQSQGRGVNEQFF.

V usage is TRBV19 and J usage is TRBJ1-2; 8 bases line up with TRBD1. The CDR3 consists of 14 residues. Germline lookup yields CDR1 LNHDA and CDR2 SQIVND (reference sequence). V trimming: 6 bases; J trimming: 4 bases; junction bases outside the gene matches: 7. The CDR3 reads CASRPMGTGYGYTF. The DNA for the CDR3 is TGTGCCAGTAGGCCCATGGGGACAGGCTATGGCTACACCTTC. The whole variable domain, remainder taken from reference TRBV19 and TRBJ1-2, is DGGITQSPKYLFRKEGQNVTLSCEQNLNHDAMYWYRQDPGQGLRLIYYSQIVNDFQKGDIAEGYSVSREKKESFPLTVTSAQKNPTAFYLCASRPMGTGYGYTFGSGTRLTVV.

The rearrangement links TRBV7-2 to TRBJ1-4; D is possibly TRBD1 (6 bases). Germline-derived CDR1 and CDR2 are SGHTA and FQGNSA. This CDR3 is 14 amino acids long. The V and J ends lost 6 bases and 3 bases respectively, with 11 bases between them. In DNA, the CDR3 is TGTGCCAGCAGTTCAGGGGCAGCTAATGAAAAACTGTTTTTT. Its translation: CASSSGAANEKLFF.

This sequence joins TRBV6-5 and TRBJ1-2, with a weak D call TRBD1 (6 bases). V lost 7 bases and J 0 bases, leaving 15 bases between the germline ends. Germline V gene sequence: CDR1 MNHEY, CDR2 SVGAGI. CDR3 length equals 15 residues. The chain's CDR3 is CASMLTGSSNYGYTF. CDR3 coding DNA: TGTGCCAGCATGTTGACAGGTTCCTCTAACTATGGCTACACCTTC.

The chain couples TRBV7-8 to TRBJ2-7; D is perhaps TRBD1 or TRBD2 (6 bases each). V gave up 3 bases and J gave up 5 bases, with 14 bases separating them. The CDR3 is made up of 14 amino acids. Germline V gene sequence: CDR1 SGHVS, CDR2 FQNEAQ. The CDR3 nucleotides are TGTGCCAGCAGCTTGGGGGGCCGGTCGAACGAGCAGTACTTC. Protein: CASSLGGRSNEQYF.

The chain has TRBV7-3 and TRBJ2-3; 10 nucleotides agree with TRBD2. This CDR3 is built from 15 residues. Germline assignment: CDR1 SGHTA and CDR2 FQGTGA. Trimming removed 6 bases from V and 1 base from J; junction bases left unmatched: 4. In DNA form, the CDR3 reads TGTGCCAGCAGGTATACTAGCGGGGGCACAGATACGCAGTATTTT. This codes for CASRYTSGGTDTQYF.

The J gene is TRBJ1-1, the V gene TRBV9; 7 nucleotides align to TRBD1. CDR3 size: 14 residues. The germline V gene has CDR1 SGDLS and CDR2 YYNGEE. After removal of 3 bases from V and 3 bases from J, the junction contained 5 bases not matched to a gene. The CDR3 DNA follows: TGTGCCAGCAGCGGACAGGGCTTGGACACTGAAGCTTTCTTT. This gives the protein CASSGQGLDTEAFF.

This clone was counted a few times. The rearrangement links TRBV7-6 to TRBJ1-2, with D uncertain. The CDR3 totals 13 residues. Germline V gene sequence: CDR1 SGHVS, CDR2 FNYEAQ. V dropped 5 bases and J dropped 2 bases, with 9 bases sitting between them. The CDR3 nucleotides are TGTGCCAGCAGCGCGGGAGCGAACTATGGCTACACCTTC. It specifies CASSAGANYGYTF.

The chain recombines TRBV6-5 with TRBJ2-3; no clear D. V was clipped by 0 bases and J by 2 bases, with 6 bases between them. Germline V gene sequence: CDR1 MNHEY, CDR2 SVGAGI. This CDR3 is 14 amino acids long. The CDR3 DNA reads TGTGCCAGCAGTTACTCGTGGGACACAGATACGCAGTATTTT. As protein: CASSYSWDTDTQYF.

The genes are TRBV2 and TRBJ2-5; D may be TRBD1 (6 bases). The CDR3 runs 12 residues. V lost 2 bases and J 12 bases, leaving 13 bases between the germline ends. The germline V gene encodes CDR1 SNHLY and CDR2 FYNNEI. The CDR3 DNA follows: TGTGCCAGCAGTGAATCCACAGGGATGGAGTACTTC. Protein: CASSESTGMEYF.

This clone was observed once. CDR3 in amino acids: CASSQVPAGATEAFF. The DNA of the CDR3 is TGCGCCAGCAGCCAAGTCCCAGCAGGCGCCACTGAAGCTTTCTTT. The chain employs TRBV4-1 and TRBJ1-1; D is unresolved. From germline, CDR1 is MGHRA and CDR2 YSYEKL. V was pared by 1 base and J by 4 bases, with 13 bases between. CDR3 length: 15 amino acids.

V is TRBV15 and J is TRBJ1-3; maybe TRBD1 (6 bases). The ends were cut back, 5 bases at V and 8 bases at J, with 16 bases in the middle. Looked up from germline, CDR1 is LNHNV and CDR2 is YYDKDF (reference sequence). The CDR3 totals 14 residues. CDR3 DNA: TGTGCCACCAGCGTAGGACAGAACGTCCACACCATATATTTT. It encodes CATSVGQNVHTIYF.

V and J are TRBV6-1 and TRBJ1-1; 7 bases agree with TRBD1. The length of the CDR3 is 13 residues. Germline V lookup: CDR1 MNHNS, CDR2 SASEGT. With 4 bases clipped from V and 7 bases from J, the junction kept 6 bases outside the gene matches. Here the CDR3 reads CASSVAQGIEAFF. Here the CDR3 DNA reads TGTGCCAGCAGTGTGGCACAGGGGATTGAAGCTTTCTTT.

This chain uses TRBV6-5 with TRBJ1-2, with 8 bases aligning to TRBD1. V shed 3 bases and J 4 bases; nucleotides not matched to a gene: 10. Germline V gene lookup returns CDR1 MNHEY and CDR2 SVGAGI. The CDR3 totals 16 residues. DNA of the CDR3: TGTGCCAGCAGTTATCGCGGACAGGGCCTCACCTATGGCTACACCTTC. As protein: CASSYRGQGLTYGYTF.

This chain links TRBV5-6 with TRBJ2-5, with D possibly called TRBD1 or TRBD2 (5 bases each). The CDR3 has 16 amino acids. The ends were cut back, 3 bases at V and 2 bases at J, with 17 bases in the middle. Germline CDR1 is SGHDT and CDR2 is YYEEEE. The CDR3 nucleotides read TGTGCCAGCAGCTCCCCGCGGCAGGGACCTCAAGAGACCCAGTACTTC. Protein sequence: CASSSPRQGPQETQYF. Variable domain in full (rest from reference TRBV5-6 and TRBJ2-5): DAGVTQSPTHLIKTRGQQVTLRCSPKSGHDTVSWYQQALGQGPQFIFQYYEEEERQRGNFPDRFSGHQFPNYSSELNVNALLLGDSALYLCASSSPRQGPQETQYFGPGTRLLVL.